One sample yielded the 29 T cell receptor beta chains listed below, sequenced in a study of blood T cell repertoires in COVID-19. Profiled with immunoSEQ multiplex PCR; TCRdb holds only in-frame clones, not every one. The repertoire includes about 110,000 clones, 65% to 85% of them detected once, and about 1.6% sits in the top ten. The sequencing input was peripheral blood. Receptor source: a man over 45 with acute or convalescent COVID-19.

The chain couples TRBV5-1 to TRBJ1-2; no clear D. CDR1 SGHRS and CDR2 YFSETQ come from the germline V gene. The CDR3 covers 13 residues. Trimming cost V 6 bases and J 6 bases, with 15 bases left between them. The CDR3 protein is CASNFGEGHGYTF. The DNA for the CDR3 is TGCGCCAGCAATTTCGGGGAAGGCCATGGCTACACCTTC.

This clone was recorded a few times. This chain uses TRBV12-5 with TRBJ1-2; the D is unclear. This CDR3 spans 16 amino acids. Per germline, CDR1 LGHNT and CDR2 FRNRAP. V was shortened by 0 bases and J by 3 bases, with 14 bases between the two germline ends. In nucleotides, the CDR3 is TGTGCTAGTGGTTTGGTACAAGAGTGGCAGGACTATGGCTACACCTTC. It codes for CASGLVQEWQDYGYTF.

The chain is built from TRBV27 and TRBJ2-7; TRBD1 agrees at 7 bases. Germline-derived CDR1 and CDR2 are MNHEY and SMNVEV (reference sequence). V lost 5 bases, J lost 4 bases, and 8 bases stayed unmatched. This CDR3 is 14 amino acids long. The DNA for the CDR3 is TGTGCCAGCAGTCCCTCGGGACAGCCATACGAGCAGTACGTC. Translated, it gives CASSPSGQPYEQYV.

Concerning this clone: Given a much more abundant clone one base away, this may be a read error. The rearrangement joins TRBV7-9 to TRBJ1-1; D is uncertain. From germline, CDR1 is SEHNR and CDR2 FQNEAQ (reference sequence). V lost 5 bases to trimming and J lost 1 base, with 11 bases between them. This CDR3 contains 14 residues. CDR3 region: CASSHRAGNTEAFF. In nucleotides, the CDR3 is TGTGCCAGCAGCCATCGGGCGGGGAACACTGAAGCTTTCTTT.

The chain is built from TRBV7-3 and TRBJ2-6, with 7 bases lining up with TRBD1. Germline CDR1 SGHTA, CDR2 FQGTGA. V lost 6 bases and J lost 2; bases outside the gene matches: 7. The CDR3 contains 16 residues. The CDR3 DNA follows: TGTGCCAGCAGTCCCAATAGGGGGCCTGGGGCCAACGTCCTGACTTTC. Protein: CASSPNRGPGANVLTF.

This clone came up a few times. CDR3 sequence: CASSSLDRHEQYF. CDR3 DNA sequence: TGCGCCAGCAGCTCCCTAGACCGACACGAGCAGTACTTC. The V call is TRBV5-1, the J call TRBJ2-7; no clear D. Germline CDR1 reads SGHRS; CDR2 reads YFSETQ. Deletions cut 3 bases from V and 5 bases from J, with 12 bases between. The CDR3 length is 13 residues.

The chain uses TRBV4-1 and TRBJ1-2, with TRBD1 matching over 7 bases. V dropped 5 bases and J dropped 6; count of bases not matched to a gene: 9. The germline V gene has CDR1 MGHRA and CDR2 YSYEKL. CDR3 length: 14 residues. The CDR3 DNA is TGCGCCAGCAGCACTCCCGGGACAGAACATGGCTACACCTTC. It is translated as CASSTPGTEHGYTF.

The chain employs TRBV28 and TRBJ1-2; 8 bases agree with TRBD1. Germline V gives CDR1 MDHEN, CDR2 SYDVKM. V was clipped by 4 bases and J by 8 bases; unmatched bases: 9. The CDR3 covers 14 residues. The CDR3 reads CASSSQGGRSGYTF. The CDR3 nucleotides are TGTGCCAGCAGTTCACAGGGGGGCAGGAGCGGCTACACCTTC.

V gene TRBV5-6 combines with J gene TRBJ1-6, with a tentative D call TRBD1 (6 bases). The CDR3 is made up of 14 amino acids. The V and J ends lost 4 bases and 9 bases respectively, with 14 bases between them. Germline CDR1 SGHDT, CDR2 YYEEEE. CDR3 DNA sequence: TGTGCCAGCAGCGGAATACAGGGTTCTTCACCCCTCCACTTT. This encodes CASSGIQGSSPLHF. The full variable domain, rest sourced from reference TRBV5-6 and TRBJ1-6, is DAGVTQSPTHLIKTRGQQVTLRCSPKSGHDTVSWYQQALGQGPQFIFQYYEEEERQRGNFPDRFSGHQFPNYSSELNVNALLLGDSALYLCASSGIQGSSPLHFGNGTRLTVT.

The J gene is TRBJ1-4, the V gene TRBV28; 7 nucleotides match TRBD1. The CDR3 covers 13 residues. Germline lookup yields CDR1 MDHEN and CDR2 SYDVKM. Trimming cost V 8 bases and J 8 bases; bases outside gene matches: 8. CDR3 amino acids: CASEGQAREKLFF. The CDR3 bases are TGTGCCAGCGAAGGACAGGCGCGGGAAAAACTGTTTTTT.

The CDR3 region is CASSSTGGGTEAFF. DNA of the CDR3: TGTGCCAGCTCGAGCACAGGGGGCGGCACTGAAGCTTTCTTT. The genes are TRBV18 and TRBJ1-1; 9 positions agree with TRBD1. V shed 6 bases and J 4 bases; nucleotides not matched to a gene: 6. The CDR3 is 14 amino acids. The germline V gene has CDR1 KGHSH and CDR2 LQKENI.

Only one count was recorded for this clone. The rearrangement uses TRBV2 and TRBJ1-3; 11 bases agree with TRBD1. Germline V lookup: CDR1 SNHLY, CDR2 FYNNEI. V trimming: 7 bases; J trimming: 1 base; junction bases outside the gene matches: 3. The CDR3 contains 15 residues. Here the CDR3 reads CASMRDRGSGNTIYF. In nucleotides, the CDR3 is TGTGCCAGCATGAGGGACAGGGGGTCTGGAAACACCATATATTTT.

This clone was seen only once. The genes are TRBV5-1 and TRBJ1-2; TRBD1 agrees at 10 bases. The CDR3 covers 17 residues. J gave up 0 bases and V 4 bases, and 9 bases lay outside the gene matches. Germline CDR1 reads SGHRS; CDR2 reads YFSETQ. CDR3 protein: CASSQNRDRGANYGYTF. Written as DNA, the CDR3 is TGCGCCAGCAGCCAAAACCGGGACAGGGGCGCTAACTATGGCTACACCTTC.

The chain couples TRBV18 to TRBJ2-3; 10 bases are shared with TRBD1. This CDR3 is built from 13 residues. Losses at the gene ends were 6 bases for V and 5 bases for J; bases not matched to a gene: 2. Per germline, CDR1 KGHSH and CDR2 LQKENI. The CDR3 DNA reads as TGTGCCAGCTCCCGGGACAGGGGAGATACGCAGTATTTT. This gives the protein CASSRDRGDTQYF. Looking up the rest from reference TRBV18 and TRBJ2-3 gives the full variable domain: NAGVMQNPRHLVRRRGQEARLRCSPMKGHSHVYWYRQLPEEGLKFMVYLQKENIIDESGMPKERFSAEFPKEGPSILRIQQVVRGDSAAYFCASSRDRGDTQYFGPGTRLTVL.

V gene TRBV6-5 combines with J gene TRBJ1-1; D not resolved. V shed 5 bases and J shed 0 bases, with 7 bases lying between them. The CDR3 spans 13 residues. CDR1 is MNHEY, CDR2 SVGAGI, per germline. For the CDR3, the DNA is TGTGCCAGCAGTCGGTTGATGAACACTGAAGCTTTCTTT. It specifies CASSRLMNTEAFF.

A few counts support this clone. The chain links TRBV15 to TRBJ1-5; D is unclear. V lost 1 base to trimming and J lost 5 bases, with 6 bases between them. The germline CDR1 and CDR2 sequences are LNHNV and YYDKDF (reference sequence). The length of the CDR3 is 13 residues. The CDR3 DNA reads as TGTGCCACCAGCAGAGGGGCTGATCAGCCCCAGCATTTT. This translates into CATSRGADQPQHF.

The CDR3 is CASSRGTSGGQNTGELFF. The CDR3 nucleotides are TGTGCCAGCAGCCGAGGGACTAGCGGGGGGCAGAACACCGGGGAGCTGTTTTTT. The chain is built from TRBV3-1 (or the pseudogene TRBV3-2) and TRBJ2-2; 15 nucleotides agree with TRBD2. CDR3 size: 18 residues. V lost 4 bases to trimming and J lost 1 base; unmatched junction nucleotides: 4. Germline V gene lookup returns CDR1 LGHDT and CDR2 YNNKEL (reference sequence).

This clone was seen more than once but under ten times. This chain uses TRBV4-1 with TRBJ1-1; 7 bases are shared with TRBD1. Germline CDR1 and CDR2: MGHRA and YSYEKL. This CDR3 region has 13 residues. The V segment lost 3 bases and the J segment 3 bases; nucleotides outside the gene matches: 1. CDR3 DNA: TGCGCCAGCAGCCATCAGGGGGACACTGAAGCTTTCTTT. Translating gives CASSHQGDTEAFF.

The gene calls are TRBV5-1 and TRBJ1-1; 7 nucleotides align to TRBD1. This CDR3 is 15 amino acids long. The V gene end was trimmed by 2 bases and the J gene end by 1 base; junction bases not matched to a gene: 5. CDR1 is SGHRS and CDR2 is YFSETQ in the germline V gene. CDR3 in DNA: TGCGCCAGCAGCTTCAGGACAGGACCGAACACTGAAGCTTTCTTT. Its protein is CASSFRTGPNTEAFF. Complete variable domain (other parts from reference TRBV5-1 and TRBJ1-1): KAGVTQTPRYLIKTRGQQVTLSCSPISGHRSVSWYQQTPGQGLQFLFEYFSETQRNKGNFPGRFSGRQFSNSRSEMNVSTLELGDSALYLCASSFRTGPNTEAFFGQGTRLTVV.

This clone was observed a handful of times. The V call is TRBV6-5, the J call TRBJ1-2; TRBD1 matches 10 bases. The V gene's germline CDR1 is MNHEY and CDR2 SVGAGI. CDR3 length: 16 amino acids. V lost 4 bases to trimming and J lost 4 bases; unmatched junction nucleotides: 9. CDR3: CASSSHRDRGAYGYTF. CDR3 nucleotides: TGTGCCAGCAGTTCGCACCGGGACAGGGGAGCCTATGGCTACACCTTC.

The V gene is TRBV29-1, the J gene TRBJ2-7; D gene unclear. The CDR3 extends over 13 amino acids. Germline V gene data show CDR1 as SQVTM and CDR2 as ANQGSEA. The V end lost 1 base, the J end lost 1 base, and 8 bases lay between the germline ends. As DNA, the CDR3 is TGCAGCGTTGAAGCCCACGGGTCCTACGAGCAGTACTTC. Translating gives CSVEAHGSYEQYF.

The chain employs TRBV5-1 and TRBJ2-7; 7 bases agree with TRBD1. Unmatched junction bases numbered 4, after V lost 4 bases and J lost 0 bases. This CDR3 comprises 14 residues. From germline, CDR1 is SGHRS and CDR2 YFSETQ. CDR3 amino acids: CASSARDSSYEQYF. CDR3 in DNA: TGCGCCAGCAGCGCCCGGGACAGCTCCTACGAGCAGTACTTC.

The chain employs TRBV5-6 and TRBJ1-5; D is unclear. From germline, CDR1 is SGHDT and CDR2 YYEEEE. Trimming removed 1 base from V and 2 bases from J, with 7 bases in between. CDR3 length equals 14 residues. The CDR3 nucleotides are TGTGCCAGCAGCTTGAAGCCGGGCAATCAGCCCCAGCATTTT. Translated: CASSLKPGNQPQHF.

The rearrangement uses TRBV20-1 and TRBJ2-7; 16 bases are shared with TRBD2. CDR1 and CDR2 from the germline V gene are DFQATT and SNEGSKA (reference sequence). After removal of 3 bases from V and 0 bases from J, the junction contained 11 bases not matched to a gene. CDR3 size: 19 residues. The chain's CDR3 is CSASSVTGLAGGFSYEQYV. The CDR3 coding sequence is TGCAGTGCTAGTTCGGTTACGGGACTAGCGGGGGGGTTCTCCTACGAGCAGTACGTC.

This clone came up a few times. The chain links TRBV10-3 to TRBJ2-4; possible D gene TRBD1, 5 bases. This CDR3 comprises 15 residues. V was pared by 3 bases and J by 0 bases, with 9 bases between. CDR1 and CDR2 from the germline V gene are ENHRY and SYGVKD. The CDR3 sequence: CAISDPGIAKNIQYF. CDR3 coding DNA: TGTGCCATCAGTGATCCAGGGATAGCCAAAAACATTCAGTACTTC.

The rearrangement uses TRBV10-1 and TRBJ2-3; 7 bases line up with TRBD2. With 8 bases clipped from V and 1 base from J, the junction kept 9 bases outside the gene matches. Germline CDR1 and CDR2: WNHNN and SYGVQD (reference sequence). This CDR3 region has 15 residues. DNA of the CDR3: TGCGCCAGCTCTTGGACCGCGGGGGGCACAGATACGCAGTATTTT. Amino acids: CASSWTAGGTDTQYF.

This chain links TRBV5-6 with TRBJ2-3; 7 nucleotides match TRBD2. V shed 2 bases, J shed 4 bases, and the junction held 7 bases outside the gene matches. The CDR3 runs to 15 residues. The V gene's germline CDR1 is SGHDT and CDR2 YYEEEE. The CDR3 region is CASSLSGRGADTQYF. Here the CDR3 DNA reads TGTGCCAGCAGCTTATCGGGACGGGGGGCAGATACGCAGTATTTT. The whole variable domain, remainder taken from reference TRBV5-6 and TRBJ2-3, is DAGVTQSPTHLIKTRGQQVTLRCSPKSGHDTVSWYQQALGQGPQFIFQYYEEEERQRGNFPDRFSGHQFPNYSSELNVNALLLGDSALYLCASSLSGRGADTQYFGPGTRLTVL.

The chain employs TRBV5-3 and TRBJ2-7, with a tentative D call TRBD1 (6 bases). TRBV5-3 has ORF status, its function being uncertain. CDR3 length equals 12 residues. Trimming stripped 4 bases from V and 6 bases from J, with 11 bases between. DNA of the CDR3: TGTGCCAGAAGCCTAGACAGGAGCGAGCAGTACGTC. Translation gives CARSLDRSEQYV.

This clone was detected a few times. V is TRBV6-2 or TRBV6-3 and J is TRBJ2-7; maybe TRBD2 (5 bases). CDR3 size: 18 residues. Germline CDR1 MNHEY, CDR2 SVGEGT. V was pared by 0 bases and J by 1 base, with 19 bases between. CDR3 loop: CASSYSMGRAGRSYEQYV. CDR3 bases: TGTGCCAGCAGTTACTCGATGGGCCGTGCGGGTCGATCCTACGAGCAGTACGTC.